The clone carrying this T cell receptor (beta chain) was counted once. This sample is drawn from a study of blood T cell repertoires in COVID-19. Study background: Sites in the United States, Italy and Spain provided acute and convalescent COVID-19 samples.

The method was immunoSEQ multiplex PCR; TCRdb's version includes in-frame clones alone and lacks a portion of them. The sample consists of roughly 100,000 clones, around 90% of them appearing once. CDR1 and CDR2 (germline): SGDLS, YYNGEE. V shed 0 bases and J shed 2 bases, with 9 bases lying between them. The CDR3 loop spans 16 amino acids. Input material: peripheral blood. This chain uses TRBV9 with TRBJ2-6; unclear D gene. This TCR came from a human donor in a cohort sampled during active COVID-19. Here the CDR3 reads CASSVVAVAGANVLTF. The DNA of the CDR3 is TGTGCCAGCAGCGTAGTGGCAGTCGCTGGGGCCAACGTCCTGACTTTC.